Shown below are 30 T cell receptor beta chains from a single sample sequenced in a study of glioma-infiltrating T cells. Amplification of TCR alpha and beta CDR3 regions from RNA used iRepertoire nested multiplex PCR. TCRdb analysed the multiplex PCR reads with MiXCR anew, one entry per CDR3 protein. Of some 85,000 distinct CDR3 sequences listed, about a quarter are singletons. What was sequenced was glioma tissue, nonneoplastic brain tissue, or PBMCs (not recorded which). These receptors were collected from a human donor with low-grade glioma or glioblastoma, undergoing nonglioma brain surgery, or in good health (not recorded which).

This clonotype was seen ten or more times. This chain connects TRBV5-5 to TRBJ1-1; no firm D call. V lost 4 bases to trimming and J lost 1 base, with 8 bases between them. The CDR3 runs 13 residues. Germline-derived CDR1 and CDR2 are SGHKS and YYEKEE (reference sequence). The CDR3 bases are TGTGCCAGCAGCGGCCAGCCGAACACTGAAGCTTTCTTT. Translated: CASSGQPNTEAFF. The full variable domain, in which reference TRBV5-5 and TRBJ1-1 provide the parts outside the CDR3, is DAGVTQSPTHLIKTRGQQVTLRCSPISGHKSVSWYQQVLGQGPQFIFQYYEKEERGRGNFPDRFSARQFPNYSSELNVNALLLGDSALYLCASSGQPNTEAFFGQGTRLTVV.

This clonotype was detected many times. The chain's CDR3 is CASSYKGQETQYF. The CDR3, as DNA: TGTGCCAGCAGTTACAAGGGACAAGAGACCCAGTACTTC. The chain uses TRBV6-6 and TRBJ2-5; D gene unclear. V shed 2 bases and J shed 2 bases, with 6 bases lying between them. Germline V lookup: CDR1 MNHNY, CDR2 SVGAGI (reference sequence). CDR3 length: 13 amino acids.

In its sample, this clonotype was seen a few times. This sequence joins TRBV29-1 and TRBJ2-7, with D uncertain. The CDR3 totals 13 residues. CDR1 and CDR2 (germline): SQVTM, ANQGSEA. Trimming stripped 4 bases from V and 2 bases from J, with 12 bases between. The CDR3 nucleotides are TGCAGCGTTGCGACTCAAACCCCCTACGAGCAGTACTTC. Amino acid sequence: CSVATQTPYEQYF.

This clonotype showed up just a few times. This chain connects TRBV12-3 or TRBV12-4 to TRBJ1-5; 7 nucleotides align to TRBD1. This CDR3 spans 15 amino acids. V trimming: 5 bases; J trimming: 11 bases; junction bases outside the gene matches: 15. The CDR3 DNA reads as TGTGCCAGCAGTCCCAGGCAGGGGGTGGGAGGGTCCCAGCATTTT. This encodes CASSPRQGVGGSQHF.

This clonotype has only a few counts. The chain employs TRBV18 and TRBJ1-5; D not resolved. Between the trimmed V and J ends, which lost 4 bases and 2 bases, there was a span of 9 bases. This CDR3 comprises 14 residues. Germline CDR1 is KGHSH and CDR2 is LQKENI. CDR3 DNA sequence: TGTGCCAGCTCACAGGGAGTGGGCAATCAGCCCCAGCATTTT. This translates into CASSQGVGNQPQHF.

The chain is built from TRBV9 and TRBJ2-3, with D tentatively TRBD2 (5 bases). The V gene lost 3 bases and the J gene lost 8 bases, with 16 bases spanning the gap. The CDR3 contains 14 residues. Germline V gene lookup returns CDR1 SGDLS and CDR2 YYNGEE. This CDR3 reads CASSALSWAGTQYF. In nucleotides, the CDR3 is TGTGCCAGCAGCGCCCTTTCGTGGGCGGGTACGCAGTATTTT. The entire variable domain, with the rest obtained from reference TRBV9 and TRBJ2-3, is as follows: DSGVTQTPKHLITATGQRVTLRCSPRSGDLSVYWYQQSLDQGLQFLIQYYNGEERAKGNILERFSAQQFPDLHSELNLSSLELGDSALYFCASSALSWAGTQYFGPGTRLTVL.

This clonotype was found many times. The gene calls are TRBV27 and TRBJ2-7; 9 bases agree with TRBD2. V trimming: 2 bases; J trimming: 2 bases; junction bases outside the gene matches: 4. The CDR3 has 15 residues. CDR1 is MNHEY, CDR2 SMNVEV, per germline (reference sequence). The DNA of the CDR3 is TGTGCCAGCAGTTTAGTAGCGGGAGACGCCTACGAGCAGTACTTC. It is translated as CASSLVAGDAYEQYF.

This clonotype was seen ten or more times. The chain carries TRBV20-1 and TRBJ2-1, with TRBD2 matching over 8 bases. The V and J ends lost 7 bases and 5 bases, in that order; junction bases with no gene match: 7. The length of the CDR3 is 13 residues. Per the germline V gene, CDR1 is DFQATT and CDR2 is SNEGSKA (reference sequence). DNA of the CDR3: TGCAGTGTATGGGCGGGAGGCGACAATGAGCAGTTCTTC. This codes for CSVWAGGDNEQFF.

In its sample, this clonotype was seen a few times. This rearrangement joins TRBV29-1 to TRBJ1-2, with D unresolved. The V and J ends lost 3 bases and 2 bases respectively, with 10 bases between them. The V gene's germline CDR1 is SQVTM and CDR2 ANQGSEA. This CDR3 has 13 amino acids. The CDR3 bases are TGCAGCGTTGACCCCCTAGAAAACTATGGCTACACCTTC. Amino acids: CSVDPLENYGYTF.

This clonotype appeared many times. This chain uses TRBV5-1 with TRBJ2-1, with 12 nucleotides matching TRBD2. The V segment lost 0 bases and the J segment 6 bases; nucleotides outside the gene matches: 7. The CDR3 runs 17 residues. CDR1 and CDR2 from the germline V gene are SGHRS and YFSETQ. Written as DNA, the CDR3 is TGCGCCAGCAGCTTGGTCCCACCGACTAGCGGGAGCAATGAGCAGTTCTTC. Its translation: CASSLVPPTSGSNEQFF.

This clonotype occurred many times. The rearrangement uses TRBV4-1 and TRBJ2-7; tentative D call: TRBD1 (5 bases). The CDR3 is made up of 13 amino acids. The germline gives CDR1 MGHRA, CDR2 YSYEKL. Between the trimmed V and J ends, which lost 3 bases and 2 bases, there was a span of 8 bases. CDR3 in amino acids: CASSHTGTYEQYF. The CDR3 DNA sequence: TGCGCCAGCAGCCATACAGGAACCTACGAGCAGTACTTC.

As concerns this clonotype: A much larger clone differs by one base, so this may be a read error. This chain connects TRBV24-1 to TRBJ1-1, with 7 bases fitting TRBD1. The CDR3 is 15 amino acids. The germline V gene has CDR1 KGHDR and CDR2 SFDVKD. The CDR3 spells CATSDLDRADTEASF. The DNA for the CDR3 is TGTGCCACCAGTGACCTCGACAGGGCGGACACTGAAGCTTCCTTT.

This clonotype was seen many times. The CDR3 here is CASSTRDRGNEQFF. The CDR3 DNA reads TGTGCCAGCAGTACCCGGGACAGGGGGAATGAGCAGTTCTTC. The V and J genes are TRBV6-1 and TRBJ2-1; 11 bases agree with TRBD1. Per germline, CDR1 MNHNS and CDR2 SASEGT. Trimming at V came to 5 bases and at J to 7 bases, leaving 4 bases not matched to a gene. The CDR3 contains 14 residues.

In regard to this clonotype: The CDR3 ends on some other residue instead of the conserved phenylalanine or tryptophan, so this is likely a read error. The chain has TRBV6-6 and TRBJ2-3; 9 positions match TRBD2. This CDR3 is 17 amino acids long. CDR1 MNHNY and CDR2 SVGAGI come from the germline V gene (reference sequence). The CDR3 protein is CASSYALGGRATDTQYL. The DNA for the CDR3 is TGTGCTAGCAGTTACGCCTTAGGCGGGAGGGCGACAGATACGCAGTATCTT.

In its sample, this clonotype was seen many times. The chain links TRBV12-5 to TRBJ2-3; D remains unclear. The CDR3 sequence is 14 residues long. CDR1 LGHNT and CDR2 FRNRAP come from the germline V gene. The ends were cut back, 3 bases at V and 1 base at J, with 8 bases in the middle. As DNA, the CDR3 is TGTGCTAGTGGTTTCCTTGGCCGCACAGATACGCAGTATTTT. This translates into CASGFLGRTDTQYF.

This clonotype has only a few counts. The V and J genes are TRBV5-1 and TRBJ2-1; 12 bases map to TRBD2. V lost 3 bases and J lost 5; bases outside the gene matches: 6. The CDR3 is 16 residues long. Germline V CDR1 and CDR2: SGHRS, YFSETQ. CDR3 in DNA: TGCGCCAGCAGCTCGGGTGGACTAGCGGGGAACAATGAGCAGTTCTTC. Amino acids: CASSSGGLAGNNEQFF.

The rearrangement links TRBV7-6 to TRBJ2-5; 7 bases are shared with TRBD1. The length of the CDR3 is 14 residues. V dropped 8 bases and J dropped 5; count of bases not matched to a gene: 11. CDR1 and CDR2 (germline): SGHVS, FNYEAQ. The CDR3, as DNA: TGTGCCAGCGCGAGGAGACAGGGTGCCGAGACCCAGTACTTC. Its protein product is CASARRQGAETQYF.

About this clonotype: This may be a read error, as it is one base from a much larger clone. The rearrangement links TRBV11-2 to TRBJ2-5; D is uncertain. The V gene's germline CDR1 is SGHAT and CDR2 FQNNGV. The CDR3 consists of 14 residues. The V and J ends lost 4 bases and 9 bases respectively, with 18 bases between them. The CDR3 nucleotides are TGTGCCAGCAGCTACGGTCGGCAGGCCGAGGCCCAGTACTTC. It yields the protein CASSYGRQAEAQYF.

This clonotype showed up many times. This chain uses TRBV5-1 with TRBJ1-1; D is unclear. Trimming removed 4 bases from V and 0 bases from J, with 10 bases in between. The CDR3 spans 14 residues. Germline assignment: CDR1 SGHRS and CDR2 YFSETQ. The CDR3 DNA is TGCGCCAGCAGCCTGATGACACTGAACACTGAAGCTTTCTTT. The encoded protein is CASSLMTLNTEAFF.

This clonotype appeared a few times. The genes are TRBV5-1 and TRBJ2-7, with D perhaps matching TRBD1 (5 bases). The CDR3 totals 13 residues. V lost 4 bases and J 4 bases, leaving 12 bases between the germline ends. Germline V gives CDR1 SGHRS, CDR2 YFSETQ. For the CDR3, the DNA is TGCGCCAGCAGCAATCAGGGAAGATACGAGCAGTACTTC. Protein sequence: CASSNQGRYEQYF. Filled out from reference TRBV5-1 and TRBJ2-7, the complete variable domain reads KAGVTQTPRYLIKTRGQQVTLSCSPISGHRSVSWYQQTPGQGLQFLFEYFSETQRNKGNFPGRFSGRQFSNSRSEMNVSTLELGDSALYLCASSNQGRYEQYFGPGTRLTVT.

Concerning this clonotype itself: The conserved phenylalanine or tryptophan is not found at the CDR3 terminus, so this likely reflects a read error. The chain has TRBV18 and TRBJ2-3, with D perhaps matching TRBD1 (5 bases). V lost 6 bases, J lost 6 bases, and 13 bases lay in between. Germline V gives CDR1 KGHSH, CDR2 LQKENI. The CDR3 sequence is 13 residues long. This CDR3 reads CASSSGFADTQYY. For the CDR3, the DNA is TGTGCCAGCTCGTCAGGGTTCGCGGATACGCAGTATTAT.

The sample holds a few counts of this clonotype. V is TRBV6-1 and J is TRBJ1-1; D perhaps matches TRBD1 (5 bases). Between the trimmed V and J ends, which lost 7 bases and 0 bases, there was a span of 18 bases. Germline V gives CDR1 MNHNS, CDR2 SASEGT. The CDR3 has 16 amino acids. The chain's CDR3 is CASTNPGTALNTEAFF. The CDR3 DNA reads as TGTGCCAGCACAAATCCCGGGACGGCTTTGAACACTGAAGCTTTCTTT.

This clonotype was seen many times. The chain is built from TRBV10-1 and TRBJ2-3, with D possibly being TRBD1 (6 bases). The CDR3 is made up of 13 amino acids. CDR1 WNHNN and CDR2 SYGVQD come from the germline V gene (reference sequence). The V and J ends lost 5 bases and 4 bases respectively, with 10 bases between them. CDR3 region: CASSRGQSDTQYF. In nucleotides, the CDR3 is TGCGCCAGCAGTAGAGGACAGTCAGATACGCAGTATTTT.

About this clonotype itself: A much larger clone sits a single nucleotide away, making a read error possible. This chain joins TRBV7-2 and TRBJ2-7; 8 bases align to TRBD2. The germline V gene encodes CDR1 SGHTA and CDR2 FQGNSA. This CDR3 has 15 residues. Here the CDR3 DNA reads TGTGCCAGCAGCTTAGCGGGACTAGGAACCTACCAGCAGTACTTC. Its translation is CASSLAGLGTYQQYF.

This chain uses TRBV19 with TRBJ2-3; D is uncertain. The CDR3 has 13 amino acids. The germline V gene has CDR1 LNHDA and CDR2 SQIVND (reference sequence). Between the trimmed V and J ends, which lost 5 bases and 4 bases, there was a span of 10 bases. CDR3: CASSFLSADTQYF. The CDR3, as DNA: TGTGCCAGTAGTTTCCTGAGCGCAGATACGCAGTATTTT.

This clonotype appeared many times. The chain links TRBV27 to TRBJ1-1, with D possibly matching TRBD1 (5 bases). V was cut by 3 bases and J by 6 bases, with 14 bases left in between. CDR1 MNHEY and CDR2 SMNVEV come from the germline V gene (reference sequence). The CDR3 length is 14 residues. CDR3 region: CASSFRDPGAEAFF. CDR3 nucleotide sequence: TGTGCCAGCAGTTTCCGGGACCCAGGCGCTGAAGCTTTCTTT.

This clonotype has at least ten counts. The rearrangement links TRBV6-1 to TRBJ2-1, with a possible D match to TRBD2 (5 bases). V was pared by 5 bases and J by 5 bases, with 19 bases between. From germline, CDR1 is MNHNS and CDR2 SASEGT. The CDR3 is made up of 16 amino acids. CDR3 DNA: TGTGCCAGCAGTCGAGGTCGAGGGTCTCGGAACAATGAGCAGTTCTTC. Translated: CASSRGRGSRNNEQFF.

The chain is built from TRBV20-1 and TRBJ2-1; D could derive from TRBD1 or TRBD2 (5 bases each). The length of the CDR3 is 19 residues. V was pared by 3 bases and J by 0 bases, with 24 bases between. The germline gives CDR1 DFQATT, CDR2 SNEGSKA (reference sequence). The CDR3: CSASSPGPRRPYSYNEQFF. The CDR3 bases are TGCAGTGCTAGTTCTCCGGGACCGCGCAGGCCCTACTCCTACAATGAGCAGTTCTTC.

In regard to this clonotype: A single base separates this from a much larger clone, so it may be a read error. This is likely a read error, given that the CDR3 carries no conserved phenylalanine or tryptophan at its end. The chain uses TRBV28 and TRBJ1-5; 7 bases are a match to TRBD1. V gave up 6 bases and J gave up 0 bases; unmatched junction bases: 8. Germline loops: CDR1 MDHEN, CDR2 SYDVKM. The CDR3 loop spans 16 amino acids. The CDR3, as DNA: TGTGCCAGCAGCCCCAGGACAGGTTATAGCAATCAGCCCCAGCATCTT. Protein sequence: CASSPRTGYSNQPQHL.

The CDR3 sequence is CASSSRLESTDTQYF. CDR3 DNA sequence: TGTGCCAGCAGCTCCAGACTGGAAAGCACAGATACGCAGTATTTT. This chain links TRBV7-9 with TRBJ2-3, with D hard to call. CDR1 and CDR2 from the germline V gene are SEHNR and FQNEAQ (reference sequence). This CDR3 has 15 residues. Trimming took off 4 bases at V and 0 bases at J, with 11 bases between the two ends.